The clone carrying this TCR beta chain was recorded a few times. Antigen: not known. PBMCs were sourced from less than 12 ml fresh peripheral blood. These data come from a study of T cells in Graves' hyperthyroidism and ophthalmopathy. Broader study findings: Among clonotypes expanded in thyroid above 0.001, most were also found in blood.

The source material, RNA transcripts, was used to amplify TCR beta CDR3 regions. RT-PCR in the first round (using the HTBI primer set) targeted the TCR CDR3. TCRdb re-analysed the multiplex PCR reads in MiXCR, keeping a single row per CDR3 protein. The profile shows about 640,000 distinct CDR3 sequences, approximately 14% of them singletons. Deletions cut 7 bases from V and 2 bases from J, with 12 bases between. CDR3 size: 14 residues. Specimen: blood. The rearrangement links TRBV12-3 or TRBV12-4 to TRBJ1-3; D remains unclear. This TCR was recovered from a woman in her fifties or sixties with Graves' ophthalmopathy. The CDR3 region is CASTLRVTGNTIYF. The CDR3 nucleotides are TGTGCCAGCACCTTAAGAGTAACTGGAAACACCATATATTTT.